These 17 T cell receptor beta chains were sequenced from one sample in a study of early stage breast cancer tumors. TCRdb keeps only in-frame clones here, not all; method: immunoSEQ multiplex PCR. The sample has approximately 19,000 clones; around 76% are singletons. The source material was blood. The receptors were sampled from a person aged 55-75 years with breast cancer.

The chain is built from TRBV6-5 and TRBJ2-5, with 9 bases that match TRBD1. With V trimmed by 2 bases and J by 5 bases, 3 bases remained unmatched. This CDR3 is built from 14 residues. From germline, CDR1 is MNHEY and CDR2 SVGAGI. CDR3 DNA sequence: TGTGCCAGCAGTTACGGACAGGGGTGGGAGACCCAGTACTTC. Amino acid sequence: CASSYGQGWETQYF.

This clone was found a few times. This chain connects TRBV28 to TRBJ1-2, with D uncertain. V gave up 6 bases and J gave up 4 bases, with 6 bases separating them. Germline V gene data show CDR1 as MDHEN and CDR2 as SYDVKM. There are 11 residues in the CDR3. CDR3 sequence reads: CASRTSYGYTF. In nucleotides, the CDR3 is TGTGCCAGCAGAACCTCCTATGGCTACACCTTC.

This chain uses TRBV19 with TRBJ1-3, with D unclear. The CDR3 totals 12 residues. Trimming took off 10 bases at V and 0 bases at J, with 7 bases between the two ends. Germline V gene sequence: CDR1 LNHDA, CDR2 SQIVND (reference sequence). The CDR3 protein is CATSFSGNTIYF. CDR3 DNA sequence: TGTGCCACTTCCTTCTCTGGAAACACCATATATTTT. The full variable domain, rest sourced from reference TRBV19 and TRBJ1-3, is DGGITQSPKYLFRKEGQNVTLSCEQNLNHDAMYWYRQDPGQGLRLIYYSQIVNDFQKGDIAEGYSVSREKKESFPLTVTSAQKNPTAFYLCATSFSGNTIYFGEGSWLTVV.

This chain uses TRBV5-1 with TRBJ1-1, with D possibly TRBD1 on 5 matching bases. Germline CDR1 SGHRS, CDR2 YFSETQ. V was trimmed by 5 bases and J by 3 bases, leaving 14 bases between them. This CDR3 comprises 14 residues. The CDR3 sequence is CASSPGGVDTEAFF. CDR3 nucleotide sequence: TGCGCCAGCAGTCCGGGGGGGGTAGACACTGAAGCTTTCTTT.

The genes are TRBV7-6 and TRBJ2-7; D gene uncertain. The germline V gene has CDR1 SGHVS and CDR2 FNYEAQ. The CDR3 is 16 amino acids. The V end lost 0 bases, the J end lost 0 bases, and 12 bases lay between the germline ends. CDR3 sequence (DNA): TGTGCCAGCAGCTTAGCGTTAGCTTGGAGCTCCTACGAGCAGTACTTC. Its translation: CASSLALAWSSYEQYF.

This clone was picked up a small number of times. The CDR3 DNA sequence: TGTGCCAGCAGCGTAGCGGGTATTGCCACTGAAGCTTTCTTT. This translates into CASSVAGIATEAFF. This chain uses TRBV9 with TRBJ1-1; the D is unclear. CDR1 SGDLS and CDR2 YYNGEE come from the germline V gene. CDR3 length equals 14 residues. Trimming took 0 bases from V and 4 from J, leaving 10 bases between them.

A note on this clone: Relative to the germline gene, one junction end is altered; a read error may explain this. This chain uses TRBV5-4 with TRBJ2-7, with 9 bases matching TRBD1. CDR1 and CDR2 from the germline V gene are SGHNT and YYREEE (reference sequence). The length of the CDR3 is 15 residues. Here the CDR3 reads CASSLDRGPTYGQYF. The CDR3 region has the DNA TGTGCCAGCAGCCTGGACAGGGGCCCTACCTACGGGCAGTACTTC.

The rearrangement uses TRBV7-9 and TRBJ2-5; D may be TRBD1 or TRBD2 (5 bases each). Trimming removed 0 bases from V and 4 bases from J, with 12 bases in between. From germline, CDR1 is SEHNR and CDR2 FQNEAQ (reference sequence). The CDR3 covers 15 residues. The CDR3: CASSLALAGSETQYF. CDR3 nucleotide sequence: TGTGCCAGCAGCTTAGCGCTAGCAGGGTCAGAGACCCAGTACTTC.

This chain uses TRBV2 with TRBJ1-2; D ambiguous. Germline V gene data show CDR1 as SNHLY and CDR2 as FYNNEI. Trimming cost V 0 bases and J 6 bases, with 17 bases left between them. The CDR3 loop spans 16 amino acids. The CDR3 region has the DNA TGTGCCAGCAGTGAAGCGCTTGTCCTAGGAAGGAATGGCTACACCTTC. As protein: CASSEALVLGRNGYTF.

As concerns this clone: One junction end does not reproduce the germline sequence, and a read error may be involved. The CDR3 here is CASGLGGLAGGRYNEQFF. The CDR3 bases are TGTGCTAGTGGCTTGGGGGGGCTAGCGGGAGGGCGATACAATGAGCAGTTCTTC. The gene calls are TRBV12-5 and TRBJ2-1; 12 positions match TRBD2. The length of the CDR3 is 18 residues. Looked up from germline, CDR1 is LGHNT and CDR2 is FRNRAP.

The chain links TRBV6-1 to TRBJ1-1; the D gene is possibly TRBD1 (5 bases). Looked up from germline, CDR1 is MNHNS and CDR2 is SASEGT. The CDR3 loop spans 13 amino acids. V was trimmed by 8 bases and J by 0 bases, leaving 10 bases between them. The CDR3: CASVVGVNTEAFF. In DNA, the CDR3 is TGTGCCAGCGTCGTGGGGGTGAACACTGAAGCTTTCTTT.

The V call is TRBV6-6, the J call TRBJ2-5, with 10 bases fitting TRBD2. V shed 7 bases and J 4 bases; nucleotides not matched to a gene: 3. This CDR3 has 13 residues. CDR1 and CDR2 (germline): MNHNY, SVGAGI (reference sequence). The CDR3 nucleotides read TGTGCCAGCACCTCTAGCGGGGGAGAGACCCAGTACTTC. Amino acid sequence: CASTSSGGETQYF.

The rearrangement uses TRBV5-6 and TRBJ1-1; a possible D gene is TRBD1 (5 bases). Germline loops: CDR1 SGHDT, CDR2 YYEEEE. CDR3 size: 17 residues. Trimming took off 0 bases at V and 3 bases at J, with 18 bases between the two ends. The CDR3 region has the DNA TGTGCCAGCAGCTTGGCCGGCGCAGGGTCACGCGACACTGAAGCTTTCTTT. Amino acids: CASSLAGAGSRDTEAFF.

The genes are TRBV15 and TRBJ2-1; 13 bases line up with TRBD2. J was trimmed by 7 bases and V by 4 bases; bases with no gene match: 7. This CDR3 spans 16 amino acids. Germline V gives CDR1 LNHNV, CDR2 YYDKDF (reference sequence). The CDR3 region is CATSKSGTSGVNEQFF. In nucleotides, the CDR3 is TGTGCCACCAGCAAGTCCGGGACTAGCGGGGTGAATGAGCAGTTCTTC. Combining the CDR3 with reference TRBV15 and TRBJ2-1 gives the whole variable domain DAMVIQNPRYQVTQFGKPVTLSCSQTLNHNVMYWYQQKSSQAPKLLFHYYDKDFNNEADTPDNFQSRRPNTSFCFLDIRSPGLGDTAMYLCATSKSGTSGVNEQFFGPGTRLTVL.

This clone was counted between two and nine times. This rearrangement joins TRBV5-6 to TRBJ1-1; D is perhaps TRBD1 (6 bases). The ends were cut back, 5 bases at V and 0 bases at J, with 14 bases in the middle. The CDR3 consists of 15 residues. CDR1 is SGHDT, CDR2 YYEEEE, per germline. The CDR3 DNA reads as TGTGCCAGCAGATTACTCGACAGGATGAACACTGAAGCTTTCTTT. Encoded protein: CASRLLDRMNTEAFF.

The V call is TRBV27, the J call TRBJ1-5, with no clear D. Trimming pared 0 bases from V and 7 bases from J, leaving 10 bases between. The CDR3 contains 14 residues. In germline, CDR1 is MNHEY, CDR2 SMNVEV (reference sequence). In DNA, the CDR3 is TGTGCCAGCAGTTTATCCGCGGTGGGCCAGCCCCAGCATTTT. Translated: CASSLSAVGQPQHF.

This sequence joins TRBV25-1 and TRBJ2-1; possibly TRBD1 or TRBD2 for D (5 bases each). Germline V gene lookup returns CDR1 MGHDK and CDR2 SYGVNS. V was shortened by 7 bases and J by 2 bases, with 24 bases between the two germline ends. The CDR3 runs 18 residues. The DNA of the CDR3 is TGTGCCAGCACCCGAGGGGCTCCGGGGCTCCTCCCCTACAATGAGCAGTTCTTC. It encodes CASTRGAPGLLPYNEQFF. The full variable domain, rest sourced from reference TRBV25-1 and TRBJ2-1, is EADIYQTPRYLVIGTGKKITLECSQTMGHDKMYWYQQDPGMELHLIHYSYGVNSTEKGDLSSESTVSRIRTEHFPLTLESARPSHTSQYLCASTRGAPGLLPYNEQFFGPGTRLTVL.